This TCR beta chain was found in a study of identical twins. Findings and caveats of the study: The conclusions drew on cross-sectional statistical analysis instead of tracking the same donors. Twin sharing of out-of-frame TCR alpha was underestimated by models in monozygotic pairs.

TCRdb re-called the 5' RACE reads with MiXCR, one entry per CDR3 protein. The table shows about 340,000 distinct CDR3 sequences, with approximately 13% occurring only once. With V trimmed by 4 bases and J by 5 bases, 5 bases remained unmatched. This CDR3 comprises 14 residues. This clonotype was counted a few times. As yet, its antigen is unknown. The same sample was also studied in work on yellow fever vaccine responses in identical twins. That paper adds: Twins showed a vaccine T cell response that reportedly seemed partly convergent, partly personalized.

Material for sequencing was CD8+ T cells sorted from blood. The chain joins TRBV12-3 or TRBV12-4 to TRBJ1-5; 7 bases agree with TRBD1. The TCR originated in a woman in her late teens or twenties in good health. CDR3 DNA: TGTGCCAGCAGTTCCCGGGACAGCTATCAGCCCCAGCATTTT. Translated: CASSSRDSYQPQHF.